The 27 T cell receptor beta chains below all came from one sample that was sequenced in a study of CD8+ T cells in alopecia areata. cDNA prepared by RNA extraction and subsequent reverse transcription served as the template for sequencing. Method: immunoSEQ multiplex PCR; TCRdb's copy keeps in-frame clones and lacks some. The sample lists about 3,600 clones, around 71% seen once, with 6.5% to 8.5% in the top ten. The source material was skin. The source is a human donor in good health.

CDR3 amino acids: CASSGGGEKETQYF. The CDR3 coding sequence is TGTGCCAGCAGCGGGGGGGGCGAAAAAGAGACCCAGTACTTC. The genes are TRBV5-4 and TRBJ2-5; weak D call: TRBD2 (7 bases). V lost 4 bases to trimming and J lost 3 bases, with 13 bases between them. Germline values: CDR1 SGHNT, CDR2 YYREEE (reference sequence). The CDR3 contains 14 residues.

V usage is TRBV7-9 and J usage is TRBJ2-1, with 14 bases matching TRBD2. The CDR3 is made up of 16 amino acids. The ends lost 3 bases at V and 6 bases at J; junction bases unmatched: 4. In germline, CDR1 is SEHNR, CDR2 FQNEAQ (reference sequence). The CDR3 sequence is CASSFGLAGGRNEQFF. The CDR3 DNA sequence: TGTGCCAGCAGCTTTGGACTAGCGGGGGGCCGCAATGAGCAGTTCTTC.

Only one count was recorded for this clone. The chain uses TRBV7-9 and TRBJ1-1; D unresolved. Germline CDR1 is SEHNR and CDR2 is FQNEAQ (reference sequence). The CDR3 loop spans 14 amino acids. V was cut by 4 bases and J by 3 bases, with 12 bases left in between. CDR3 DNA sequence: TGTGCCAGCAGCTCCCCCGGCGGGGACACTGAAGCTTTCTTT. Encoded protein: CASSSPGGDTEAFF.

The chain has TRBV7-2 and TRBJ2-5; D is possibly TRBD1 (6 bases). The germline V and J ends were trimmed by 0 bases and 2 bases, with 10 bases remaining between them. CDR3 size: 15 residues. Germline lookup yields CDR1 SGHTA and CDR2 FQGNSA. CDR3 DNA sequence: TGTGCCAGCAGCTTAGCGGACAGAAGTCAAGAGACCCAGTACTTC. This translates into CASSLADRSQETQYF.

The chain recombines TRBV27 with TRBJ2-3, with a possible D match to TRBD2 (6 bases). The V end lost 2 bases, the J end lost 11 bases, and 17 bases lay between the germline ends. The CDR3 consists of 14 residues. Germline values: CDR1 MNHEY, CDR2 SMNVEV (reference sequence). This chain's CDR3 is CASSLVRVADGQYF. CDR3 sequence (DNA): TGTGCCAGCAGTTTAGTAAGGGTAGCGGACGGGCAGTATTTT.

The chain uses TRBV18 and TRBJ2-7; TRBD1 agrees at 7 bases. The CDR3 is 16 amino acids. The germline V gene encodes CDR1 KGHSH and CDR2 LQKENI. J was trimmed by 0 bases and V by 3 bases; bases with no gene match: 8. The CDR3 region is CASSPPGTVSSYEQYF. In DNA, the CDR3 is TGTGCCAGCTCACCTCCCGGGACAGTAAGCTCCTACGAGCAGTACTTC.

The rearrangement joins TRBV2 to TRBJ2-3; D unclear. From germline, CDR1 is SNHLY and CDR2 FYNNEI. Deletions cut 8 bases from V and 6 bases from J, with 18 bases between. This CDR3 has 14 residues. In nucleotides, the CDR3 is TGTGCCAGCGCACTCTTAGCCGCCTCGGATACGCAGTATTTT. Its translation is CASALLAASDTQYF. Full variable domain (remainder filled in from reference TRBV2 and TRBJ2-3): EPEVTQTPSHQVTQMGQEVILRCVPISNHLYFYWYRQILGQKVEFLVSFYNNEISEKSEIFDDQFSVERPDGSNFTLKIRSTKLEDSAMYFCASALLAASDTQYFGPGTRLTVL.

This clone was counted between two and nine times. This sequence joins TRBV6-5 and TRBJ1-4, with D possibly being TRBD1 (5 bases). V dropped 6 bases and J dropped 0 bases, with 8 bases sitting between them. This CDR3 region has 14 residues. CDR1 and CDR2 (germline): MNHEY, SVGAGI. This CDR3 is CASRQTATNEKLFF. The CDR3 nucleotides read TGTGCCAGCAGGCAGACAGCAACTAATGAAAAACTGTTTTTT.

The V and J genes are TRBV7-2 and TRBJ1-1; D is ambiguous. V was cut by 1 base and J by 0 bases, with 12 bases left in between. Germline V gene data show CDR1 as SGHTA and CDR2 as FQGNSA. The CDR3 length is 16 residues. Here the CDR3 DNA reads TGTGCCAGCAGCTTAGGGGTAGGGCTGATGAACACTGAAGCTTTCTTT. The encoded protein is CASSLGVGLMNTEAFF. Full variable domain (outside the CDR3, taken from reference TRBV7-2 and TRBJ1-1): GAGVSQSPSNKVTEKGKDVELRCDPISGHTALYWYRQSLGQGLEFLIYFQGNSAPDKSGLPSDRFSAERTGGSVSTLTIQRTQQEDSAVYLCASSLGVGLMNTEAFFGQGTRLTVV.

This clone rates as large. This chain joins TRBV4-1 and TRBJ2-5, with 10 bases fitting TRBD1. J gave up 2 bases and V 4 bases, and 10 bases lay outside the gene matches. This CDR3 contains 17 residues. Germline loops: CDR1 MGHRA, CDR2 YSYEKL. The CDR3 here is CASSRLPGTGVQETQYF. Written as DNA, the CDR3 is TGCGCCAGCAGCCGGCTCCCCGGGACAGGGGTTCAAGAGACCCAGTACTTC.

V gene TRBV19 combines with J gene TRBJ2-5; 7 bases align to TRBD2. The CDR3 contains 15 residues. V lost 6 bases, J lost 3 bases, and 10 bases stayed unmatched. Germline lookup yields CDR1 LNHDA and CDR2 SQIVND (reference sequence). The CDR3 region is CASRPGASGKETQYF. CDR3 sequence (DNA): TGTGCCAGTAGGCCTGGGGCTAGCGGAAAAGAGACCCAGTACTTC.

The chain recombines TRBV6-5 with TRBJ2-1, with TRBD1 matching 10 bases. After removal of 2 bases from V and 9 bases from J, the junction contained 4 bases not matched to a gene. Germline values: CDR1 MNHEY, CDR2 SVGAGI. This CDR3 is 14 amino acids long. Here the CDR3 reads CASSYERDRGEQFF. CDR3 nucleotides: TGTGCCAGCAGTTACGAAAGGGACAGGGGTGAGCAGTTCTTC.

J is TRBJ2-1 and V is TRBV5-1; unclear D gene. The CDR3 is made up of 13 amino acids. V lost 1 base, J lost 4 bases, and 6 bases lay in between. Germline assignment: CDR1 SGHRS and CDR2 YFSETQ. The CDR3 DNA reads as TGCGCCAGCAGCTTGCAGGATTACAATGAGCAGTTCTTC. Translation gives CASSLQDYNEQFF.

The DNA of the CDR3 is TGTGCCAGCAGCTTTGAAAAACAGGGGGCGACCGGGGAGCTGTTTTTT. Translating it yields CASSFEKQGATGELFF. The chain recombines TRBV7-2 with TRBJ2-2; 9 bases line up with TRBD1. CDR1 is SGHTA, CDR2 FQGNSA, per germline. This CDR3 has 16 residues. After removal of 3 bases from V and 5 bases from J, the junction contained 7 bases not matched to a gene.

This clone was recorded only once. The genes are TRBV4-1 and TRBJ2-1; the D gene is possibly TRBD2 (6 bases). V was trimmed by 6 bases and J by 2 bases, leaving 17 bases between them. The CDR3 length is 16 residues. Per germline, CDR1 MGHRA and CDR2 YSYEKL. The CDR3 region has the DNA TGCGCCAGCAGGCCCCATGGCGGGGATCCCTACAATGAGCAGTTCTTC. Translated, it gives CASRPHGGDPYNEQFF.

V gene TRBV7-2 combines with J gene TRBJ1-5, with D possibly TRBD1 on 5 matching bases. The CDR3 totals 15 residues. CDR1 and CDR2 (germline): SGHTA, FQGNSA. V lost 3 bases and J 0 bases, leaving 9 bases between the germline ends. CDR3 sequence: CASSFGGDSNQPQHF. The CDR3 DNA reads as TGTGCCAGCAGCTTTGGGGGAGATAGCAATCAGCCCCAGCATTTT.

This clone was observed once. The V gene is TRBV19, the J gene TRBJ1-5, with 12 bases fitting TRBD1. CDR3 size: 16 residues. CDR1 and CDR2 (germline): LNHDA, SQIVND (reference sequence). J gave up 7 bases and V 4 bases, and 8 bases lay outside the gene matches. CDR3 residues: CASSNPYGTGGQPQHF. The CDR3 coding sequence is TGTGCCAGTAGTAACCCCTACGGGACAGGGGGCCAGCCCCAGCATTTT.

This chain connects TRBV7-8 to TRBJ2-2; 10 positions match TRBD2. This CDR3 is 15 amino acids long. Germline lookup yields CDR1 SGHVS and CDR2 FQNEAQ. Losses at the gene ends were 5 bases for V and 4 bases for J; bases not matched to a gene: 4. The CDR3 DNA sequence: TGTGCCAGCAGCCGGACTAGCGGAACCACCGGGGAGCTGTTTTTT. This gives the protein CASSRTSGTTGELFF. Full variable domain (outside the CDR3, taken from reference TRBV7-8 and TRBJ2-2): GAGVSQSPRYKVAKRGQDVALRCDPISGHVSLFWYQQALGQGPEFLTYFQNEAQLDKSGLPSDRFFAERPEGSVSTLKIQRTQQEDSAVYLCASSRTSGTTGELFFGEGSRLTVL.

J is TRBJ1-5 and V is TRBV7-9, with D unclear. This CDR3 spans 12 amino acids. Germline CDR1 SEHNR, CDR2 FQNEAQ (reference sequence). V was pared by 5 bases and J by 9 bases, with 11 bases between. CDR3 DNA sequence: TGTGCCAGCAGCCTGAATGAGGGGCCCCAGCATTTT. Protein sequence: CASSLNEGPQHF.

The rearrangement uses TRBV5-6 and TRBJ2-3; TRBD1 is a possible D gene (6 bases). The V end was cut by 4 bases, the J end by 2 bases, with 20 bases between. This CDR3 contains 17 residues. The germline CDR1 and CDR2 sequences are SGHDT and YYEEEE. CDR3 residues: CASSDLTLRGFTDTQYF. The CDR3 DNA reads TGTGCCAGCAGCGACCTAACCCTGAGGGGGTTCACAGATACGCAGTATTTT.

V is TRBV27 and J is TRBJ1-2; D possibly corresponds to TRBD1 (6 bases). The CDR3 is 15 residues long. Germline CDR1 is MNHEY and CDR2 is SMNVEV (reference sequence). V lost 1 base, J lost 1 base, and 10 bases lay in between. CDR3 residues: CASSLYPGVNYGYTF. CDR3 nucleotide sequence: TGTGCCAGCAGTTTATACCCAGGGGTTAACTATGGCTACACCTTC.

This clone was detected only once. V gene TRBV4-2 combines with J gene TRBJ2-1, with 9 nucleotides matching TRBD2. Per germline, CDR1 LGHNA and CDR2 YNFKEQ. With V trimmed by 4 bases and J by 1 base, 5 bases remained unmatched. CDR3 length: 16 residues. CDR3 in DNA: TGTGCCAGCAGCCGAGATAGCGGGGGTTCCTACAATGAGCAGTTCTTC. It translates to CASSRDSGGSYNEQFF.

The CDR3 bases are TGTGCCAGCAGCCTAGGAACTAGCGGGGTTATAGATGAGCAGTTCTTC. Protein sequence: CASSLGTSGVIDEQFF. This chain joins TRBV7-9 and TRBJ2-1, with 10 nucleotides matching TRBD2. The V segment lost 5 bases and the J segment 8 bases; nucleotides outside the gene matches: 12. CDR1 SEHNR and CDR2 FQNEAQ come from the germline V gene (reference sequence). This CDR3 comprises 16 residues.

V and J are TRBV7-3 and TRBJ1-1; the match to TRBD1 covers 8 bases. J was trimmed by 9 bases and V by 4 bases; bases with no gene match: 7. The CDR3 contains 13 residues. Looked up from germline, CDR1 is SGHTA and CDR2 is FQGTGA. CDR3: CASSSDRTGKAFF. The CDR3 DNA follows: TGTGCCAGCAGCTCCGACCGGACAGGGAAAGCTTTCTTT.

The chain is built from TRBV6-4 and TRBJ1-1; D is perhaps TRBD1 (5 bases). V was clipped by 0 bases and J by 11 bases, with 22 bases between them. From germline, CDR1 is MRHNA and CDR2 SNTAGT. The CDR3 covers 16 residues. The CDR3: CASSDSGTGTIQRAFF. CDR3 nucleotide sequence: TGTGCCAGCAGTGACTCGGGCACAGGTACCATCCAGAGGGCTTTCTTT.

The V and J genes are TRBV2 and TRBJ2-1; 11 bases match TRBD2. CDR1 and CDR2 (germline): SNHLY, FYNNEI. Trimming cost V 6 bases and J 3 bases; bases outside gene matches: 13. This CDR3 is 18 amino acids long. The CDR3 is CASRYSGGAPDLYNEQFF. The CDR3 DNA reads TGTGCCAGCAGATATAGCGGGGGGGCCCCAGACCTCTACAATGAGCAGTTCTTC.

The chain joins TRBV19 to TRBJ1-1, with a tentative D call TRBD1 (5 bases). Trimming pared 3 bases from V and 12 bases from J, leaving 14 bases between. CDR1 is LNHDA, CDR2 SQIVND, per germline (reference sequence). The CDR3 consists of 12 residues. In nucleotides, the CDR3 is TGTGCCAGTAGTATGGGGCCTTTGGGAACTTTCTTT. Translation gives CASSMGPLGTFF.